The clone carrying this TCR beta chain showed up many times. Antigen specificity is unknown. The data were taken from a study of human T cells and chemical hapten exposure. Time point of the sample: pre-sensitization, week 0. The sample's treatment: therapeutic diphenylcyclopropenone sensitization with weekly scalp DPC. TCRdb ran MiXCR on the RACE reads and lists one entry per CDR3 protein. The sample contains about 77,000 distinct CDR3 sequences, about 15% of which appear only once. Points from the study as a whole: With DPC sensitization, TCRs exceeding 1 in 1000 frequency showed no change.

CDR3 length: 18 amino acids. V shed 1 base and J 0 bases; nucleotides not matched to a gene: 13. The germline CDR1 and CDR2 sequences are GTSNPN and SVGIG (reference sequence). This sequence originates from a woman in her fifties or sixties with alopecia areata. Some clones in this sample may be carry-over from other donors' samples. The chain recombines TRBV30 with TRBJ1-1; 8 bases match TRBD1. The input for sequencing was whole blood, taken in connection with sensitization to the hapten diphenylcyclopropenone (DPC). The CDR3 sequence: CAWSARGTGAGMNTEAFF. DNA of the CDR3: TGTGCCTGGAGTGCGCGAGGGACAGGCGCGGGGATGAACACTGAAGCTTTCTTT.